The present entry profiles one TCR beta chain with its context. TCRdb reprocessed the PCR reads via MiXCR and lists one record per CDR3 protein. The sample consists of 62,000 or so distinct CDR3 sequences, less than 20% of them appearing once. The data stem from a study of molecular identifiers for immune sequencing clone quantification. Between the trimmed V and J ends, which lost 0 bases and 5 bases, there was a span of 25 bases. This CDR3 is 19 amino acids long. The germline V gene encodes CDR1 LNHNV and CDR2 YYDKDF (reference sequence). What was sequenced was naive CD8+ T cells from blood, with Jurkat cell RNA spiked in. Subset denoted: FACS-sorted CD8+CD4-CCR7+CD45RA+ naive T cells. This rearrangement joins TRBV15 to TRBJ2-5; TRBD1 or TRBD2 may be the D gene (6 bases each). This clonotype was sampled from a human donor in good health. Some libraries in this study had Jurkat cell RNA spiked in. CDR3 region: CATSRDWGARPLERETQYF. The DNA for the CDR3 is TGTGCCACCAGCAGAGATTGGGGGGCTAGGCCGTTAGAAAGGGAGACCCAGTACTTC.